This T cell receptor (beta chain) was sequenced during a study of pediatric ulcerative colitis. Study-wide context: Most patients had pancolitis, and two had left-sided colitis. Study findings and constraints: Ulcerative colitis patients shared more blood-rectal clones than controls. All ulcerative colitis patients, but no controls, carried a couple of rectal clonotypes.

The table lists this clone with a few counts. Its cognate antigen is unknown. V shed 1 base and J shed 7 bases, with 5 bases lying between them. The CDR3 runs to 13 residues. CDR1 is SGHTA, CDR2 FQGNSA, per germline. Profiled with immunoSEQ multiplex PCR; TCRdb holds only in-frame clones, not every one. The repertoire has 30,000 to 45,000 clones, over 65% of them found once; the top ten carry more than 20%. The chain links TRBV7-2 to TRBJ1-6, with no clear D. This clonotype was sampled from a girl aged 10 to 17 with moderate ulcerative colitis. Sequenced sample: blood. The CDR3 DNA reads as TGTGCCAGCAGCTTAGTAGAGAATTCACCCCTCCACTTT. It yields the protein CASSLVENSPLHF.